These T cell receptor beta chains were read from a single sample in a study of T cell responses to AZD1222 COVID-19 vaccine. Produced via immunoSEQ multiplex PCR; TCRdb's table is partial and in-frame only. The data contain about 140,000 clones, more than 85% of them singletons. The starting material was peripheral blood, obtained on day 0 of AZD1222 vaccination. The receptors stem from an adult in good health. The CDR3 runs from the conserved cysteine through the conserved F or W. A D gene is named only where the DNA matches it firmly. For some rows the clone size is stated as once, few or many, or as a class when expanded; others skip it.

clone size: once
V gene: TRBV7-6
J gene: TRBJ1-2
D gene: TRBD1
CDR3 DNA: TGTGCCAGCAGCTTGAACGGACAGGGTTGGTTAGGTGATGGCTACACCTTC
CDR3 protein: CASSLNGQGWLGDGYTF

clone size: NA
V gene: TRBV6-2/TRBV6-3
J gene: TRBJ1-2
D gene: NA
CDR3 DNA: TGTGCCAGCAGTTACGGCCAAAACAGGGATGGCTACACCTTC
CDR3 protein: CASSYGQNRDGYTF

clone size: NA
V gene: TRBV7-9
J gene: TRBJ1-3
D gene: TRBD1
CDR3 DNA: TGTGCCAGCGGCAGGGGGGACAGGGTCACTGGAAACACCATATATTTT
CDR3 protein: CASGRGDRVTGNTIYF

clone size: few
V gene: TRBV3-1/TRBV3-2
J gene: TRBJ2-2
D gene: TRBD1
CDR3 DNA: TGTGCCAGCAGCCAAGATTATACAGGGGCGTACACCGGGGAGCTGTTTTTT
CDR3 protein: CASSQDYTGAYTGELFF

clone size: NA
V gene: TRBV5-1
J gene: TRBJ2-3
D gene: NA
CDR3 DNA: TGCGCCAGCAGCTTTCGCGATGGCACAGATACGCAGTATTTT
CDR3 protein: CASSFRDGTDTQYF

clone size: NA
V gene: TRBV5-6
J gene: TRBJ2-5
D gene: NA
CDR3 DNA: TGTGCCAGCAGCCCGCCTAGTATCTCTCGAGGGACCCAGTACTTC
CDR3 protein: CASSPPSISRGTQYF

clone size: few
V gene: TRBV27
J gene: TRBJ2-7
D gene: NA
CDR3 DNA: TGTGCCAGCAGTTTATTCAAATTCTCTCCCTCCGAGCAGTACTTC
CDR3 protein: CASSLFKFSPSEQYF

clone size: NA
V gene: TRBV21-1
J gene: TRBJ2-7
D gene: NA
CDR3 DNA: TGTGCCAGCAGCCTATCGGGGAAGGACAGGGTATCCTACGAGCAGTACTTC
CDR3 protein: CASSLSGKDRVSYEQYF

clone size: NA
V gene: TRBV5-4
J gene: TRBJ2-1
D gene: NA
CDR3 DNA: TGTGCCAGCAGCTTGGTGGGCGGGAATGAGCAGTTCTTC
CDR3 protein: CASSLVGGNEQFF

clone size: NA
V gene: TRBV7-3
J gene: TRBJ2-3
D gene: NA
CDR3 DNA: TGTGCCAGCAGCCGCTACCAGCGGGGCACAGATACGCAGTATTTT
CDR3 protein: CASSRYQRGTDTQYF

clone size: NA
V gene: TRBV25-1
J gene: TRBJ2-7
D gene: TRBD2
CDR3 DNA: TGTGCCAGCAGTGAGCTCACTAGCGGGAAATCCTACGAGCAGTACTTC
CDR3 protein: CASSELTSGKSYEQYF

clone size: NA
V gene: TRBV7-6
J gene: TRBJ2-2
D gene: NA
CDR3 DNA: TGTGCCAGCAGCGCACCTACCGGGGAGCTGTTTTTT
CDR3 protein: CASSAPTGELFF

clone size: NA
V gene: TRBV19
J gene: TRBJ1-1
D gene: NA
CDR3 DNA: TGTGCCAGTAGTATAGGGGATTTGAACACTGAAGCTTTCTTT
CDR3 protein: CASSIGDLNTEAFF

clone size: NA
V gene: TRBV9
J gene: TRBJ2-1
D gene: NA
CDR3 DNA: TGTGCCAGCAGCGTAGACCTGGCAGTCTACAATGAGCAGTTCTTC
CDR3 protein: CASSVDLAVYNEQFF

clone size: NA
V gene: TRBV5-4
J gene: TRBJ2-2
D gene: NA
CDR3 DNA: TGTGCCAGCAGCTTGCCGACAGCGAACACCGGGGAGCTGTTTTTT
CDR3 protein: CASSLPTANTGELFF

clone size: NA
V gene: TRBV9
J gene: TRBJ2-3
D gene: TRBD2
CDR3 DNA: TGTGCCAGCAGCGCAGGTACTAGCGGGAGGCCCCGGGACGATACGCAGTATTTT
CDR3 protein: CASSAGTSGRPRDDTQYF

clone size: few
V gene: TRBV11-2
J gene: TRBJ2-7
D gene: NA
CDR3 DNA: TGTGCCAGCAGCTTTTCGAGCATCTACGAGCAGTACTTC
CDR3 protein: CASSFSSIYEQYF

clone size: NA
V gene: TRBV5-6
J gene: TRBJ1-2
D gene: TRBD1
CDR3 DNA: TGTGCCAGCAGAGCCACCGGGACAGGGACAGGCTACACCTTC
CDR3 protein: CASRATGTGTGYTF

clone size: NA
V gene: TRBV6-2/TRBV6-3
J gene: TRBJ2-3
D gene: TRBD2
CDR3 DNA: TGTGCCAGCAGTCTTACTAGCGGGGGTGCAGATACGCAGTATTTT
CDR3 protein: CASSLTSGGADTQYF

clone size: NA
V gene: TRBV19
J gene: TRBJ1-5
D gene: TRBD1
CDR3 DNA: TGTGCCAGTACTGCCCTCGGGACAGCAAATCAGCCCCAGCATTTT
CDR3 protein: CASTALGTANQPQHF

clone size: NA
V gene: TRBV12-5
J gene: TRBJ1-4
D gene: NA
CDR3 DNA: TGTGCTAGTGGTTCGGGAGAAAAACTGTTTTTT
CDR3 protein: CASGSGEKLFF

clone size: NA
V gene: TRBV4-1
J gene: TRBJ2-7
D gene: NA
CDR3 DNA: TGCGCCAGCAGCCCTCCAGGAGGCAAACCAGCCGAGCAGTACTTC
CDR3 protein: CASSPPGGKPAEQYF

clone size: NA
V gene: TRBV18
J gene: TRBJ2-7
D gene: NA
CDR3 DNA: TGTGCCAGCTCACCATCCCAAAGCTCCTACGAGCAGTACTTC
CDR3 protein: CASSPSQSSYEQYF

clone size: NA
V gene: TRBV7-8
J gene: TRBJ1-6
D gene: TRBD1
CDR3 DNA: TGTGCCAGCAGCTCGACAGGGGGCTCCTATAATTCACCCCTCCACTTT
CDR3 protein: CASSSTGGSYNSPLHF

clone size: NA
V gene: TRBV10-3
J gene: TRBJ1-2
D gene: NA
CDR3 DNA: TGTGCCATCAGTGATTTCGGCCCTACTACCACCTTC
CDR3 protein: CAISDFGPTTTF

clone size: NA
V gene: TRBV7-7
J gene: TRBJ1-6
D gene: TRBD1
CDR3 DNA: TGTGCCAGCAGCCCGAACAGGGGTCAGGATTCACCCCTCCACTTT
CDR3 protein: CASSPNRGQDSPLHF

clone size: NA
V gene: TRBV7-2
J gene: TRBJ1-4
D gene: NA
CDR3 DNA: TGTGCCAGCAGCTCGGTAACTAATGAAAAACTGTTTTTT
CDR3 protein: CASSSVTNEKLFF

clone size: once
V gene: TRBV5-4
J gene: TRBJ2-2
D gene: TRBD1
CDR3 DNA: TGTGCCAGCAGCTCTGACAGGGGAAAGAACACCGGGGAGCTGTTTTTT
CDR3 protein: CASSSDRGKNTGELFF

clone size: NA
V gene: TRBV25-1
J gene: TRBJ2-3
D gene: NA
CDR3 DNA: TGTGCCAGCAATGAGGCGGGGCGCACAGATACGCAGTATTTT
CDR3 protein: CASNEAGRTDTQYF

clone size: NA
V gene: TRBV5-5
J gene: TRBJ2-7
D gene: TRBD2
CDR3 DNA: TGTGCCAGCACTTGGGGGGGTTCCTACGAGCAGTACTTC
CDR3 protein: CASTWGGSYEQYF

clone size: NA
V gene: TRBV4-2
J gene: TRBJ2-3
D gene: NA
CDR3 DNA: TGTGCCAGCAGCTACTCGCCGGGCGGCAAAGGTGCAGATACGCAGTATTTT
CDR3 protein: CASSYSPGGKGADTQYF

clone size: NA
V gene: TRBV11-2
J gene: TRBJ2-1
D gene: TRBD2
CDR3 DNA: TGTGCCAGCAGACCCCAGCGGGGAAGCTCCTACAATGAGCAGTTCTTC
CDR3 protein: CASRPQRGSSYNEQFF

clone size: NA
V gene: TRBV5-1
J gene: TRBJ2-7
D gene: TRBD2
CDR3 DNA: TGCGCCAGCAGCCGGGGACTAGCGGGAGCCTACGAGCAGTACTTC
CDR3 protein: CASSRGLAGAYEQYF

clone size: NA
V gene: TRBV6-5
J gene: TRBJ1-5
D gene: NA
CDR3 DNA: TGTGCCACCGGTACAGGTCCCAATCAGCCCCAGCATTTT
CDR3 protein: CATGTGPNQPQHF

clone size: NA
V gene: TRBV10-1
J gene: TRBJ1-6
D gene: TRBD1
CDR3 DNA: TGCGCCACCTCACCGGGACAGGGATCACCCCTCCACTTT
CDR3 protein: CATSPGQGSPLHF

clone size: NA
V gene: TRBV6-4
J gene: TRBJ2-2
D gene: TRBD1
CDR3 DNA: TGTGCCAGCAGCGGACAGGGAACCGGGACCGGGGAGCTGTTTTTT
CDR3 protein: CASSGQGTGTGELFF

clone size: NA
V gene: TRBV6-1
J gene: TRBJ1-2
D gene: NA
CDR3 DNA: TGTGCCAGCAGTGAGAGAGACAGGTTATATGGCTACACCTTC
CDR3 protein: CASSERDRLYGYTF

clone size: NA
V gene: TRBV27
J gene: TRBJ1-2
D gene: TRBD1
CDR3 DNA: TGTGCCAGCAGCCCAACAGGGGTTTGGTATGGCTACACCTTC
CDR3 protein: CASSPTGVWYGYTF

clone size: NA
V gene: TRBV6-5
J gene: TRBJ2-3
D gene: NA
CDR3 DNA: TGTGCCAGCAGCCCCGGGCCCCACTTCACAGATACGCAGTATTTT
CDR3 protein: CASSPGPHFTDTQYF

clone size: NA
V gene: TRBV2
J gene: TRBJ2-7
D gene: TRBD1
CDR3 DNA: TGTGCCAGCAACCGGGACAGGGGGTCCTACGAGCAGTACTTC
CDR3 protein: CASNRDRGSYEQYF

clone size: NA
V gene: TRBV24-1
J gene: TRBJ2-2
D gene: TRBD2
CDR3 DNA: TGTGCCACCAGTGTTAGCGGGATGAGCGGGGAGCTGTTTTTT
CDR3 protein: CATSVSGMSGELFF

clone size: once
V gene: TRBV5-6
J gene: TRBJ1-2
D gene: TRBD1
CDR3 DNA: TGTGCCAGCAGCTTGGGGCAGGGGGGCGATGGCTACACCTTC
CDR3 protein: CASSLGQGGDGYTF

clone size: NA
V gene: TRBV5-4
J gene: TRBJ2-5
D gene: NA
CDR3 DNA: TGTGCCAGCAGCCCTCGGGCGGCACAAGAGACCCAGTACTTC
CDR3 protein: CASSPRAAQETQYF

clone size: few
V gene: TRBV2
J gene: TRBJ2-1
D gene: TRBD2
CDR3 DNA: TGTGCCAGCAGTTGGCTAGCGGGATACAATGAGCAGTTCTTC
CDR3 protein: CASSWLAGYNEQFF

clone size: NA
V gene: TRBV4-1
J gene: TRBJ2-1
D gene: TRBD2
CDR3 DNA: TGCGCCAGCAGCAGTAGCGGGAGGGACAATGAGCAGTTCTTC
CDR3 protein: CASSSSGRDNEQFF

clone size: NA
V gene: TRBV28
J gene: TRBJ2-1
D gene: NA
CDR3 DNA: TGTGCCAGCAGTTTAGGTGGGAGCTCCTACAATGAGCAGTTCTTC
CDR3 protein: CASSLGGSSYNEQFF

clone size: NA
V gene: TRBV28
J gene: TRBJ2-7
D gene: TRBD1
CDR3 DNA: TGTGCCAGCAGTCTGGGGGGACAGGGGAGCTACGAGCAGTACTTC
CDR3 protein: CASSLGGQGSYEQYF

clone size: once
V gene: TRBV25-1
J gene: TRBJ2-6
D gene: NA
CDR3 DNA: TGTGCCAGCGGGGTGGGGTTCCCTGGGGCCAACGTCCTGACTTTC
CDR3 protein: CASGVGFPGANVLTF

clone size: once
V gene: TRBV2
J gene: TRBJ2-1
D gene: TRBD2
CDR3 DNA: TGTGCCAGCAATTCTGGACTAGCCTACAATGAGCAGTTCTTC
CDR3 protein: CASNSGLAYNEQFF